Each of the 3 T cell receptor beta chains below was sequenced from the same sample in a study of T-cell memory formation after mild COVID-19. Each CDR3 protein is one row after TCRdb ran MiXCR on the 5' RACE reads. The sample records approximately 270,000 distinct CDR3 sequences, under 20% being singletons. The sample was PBMCs or a T cell subset sorted from them (not recorded which). The receptor set was obtained from a man aged 18 to 29 who had mild COVID-19 (a few samples of this study predate the infection). Cell type and time point are not known.

This clonotype was seen more than once but under ten times. The J gene is TRBJ2-5, the V gene TRBV7-2, with a weak D call TRBD2 (6 bases). The V end lost 5 bases, the J end lost 2 bases, and 15 bases lay between the germline ends. CDR1 SGHTA and CDR2 FQGNSA come from the germline V gene. The CDR3 covers 15 residues. The CDR3 protein is CASSKRPGTQETQYF. CDR3 sequence (DNA): TGTGCCAGCAGCAAACGTCCCGGGACTCAAGAGACCCAGTACTTC.

This clonotype has a handful of counts. The V and J genes are TRBV5-1 and TRBJ2-3; tentatively, D is TRBD1 or TRBD2 (5 bases each). The germline V gene has CDR1 SGHRS and CDR2 YFSETQ. Trimming removed 0 bases at V and 6 bases at J, with 8 bases between. The CDR3 covers 13 residues. Here the CDR3 reads CASSLAREDTQYF. The CDR3 nucleotides read TGCGCCAGCAGCTTGGCCAGGGAGGATACGCAGTATTTT. The variable domain in full, completed from reference TRBV5-1 and TRBJ2-3, reads KAGVTQTPRYLIKTRGQQVTLSCSPISGHRSVSWYQQTPGQGLQFLFEYFSETQRNKGNFPGRFSGRQFSNSRSEMNVSTLELGDSALYLCASSLAREDTQYFGPGTRLTVL.

The rearrangement links TRBV5-1 to TRBJ2-7; D ambiguous. CDR1 is SGHRS and CDR2 is YFSETQ in the germline V gene. This CDR3 has 15 amino acids. With 1 base removed from V and 2 bases from J, the gap between germline ends came to 13 bases. CDR3 nucleotides: TGCGCCAGCAGCTTGAGTATATCCAGAACCTACGAGCAGTACTTC. Translating gives CASSLSISRTYEQYF.